These 32 T cell receptor beta chains originate from one sample sequenced in a study of cytomegalovirus exposure and HLA in healthy donors (dated by TCRdb to 2017 to 2019). The protocol used for the library was the immunoSEQ multiplex PCR assay. The multiplex PCR relied on a mix of 60 forward primers for TCR Vbeta segments and 13 reverse primers for TCR Jbeta segments. Held by TCRdb, this immuneACCESS table contains in-frame sequences only and omits some clones. Under half of the omission traces to an unresolved V gene where checked; the cause of the rest is unknown. This sample gives some 120,000 clones in total; 65% of them show up just once. The ten largest clones represent 7.5% to 9.5% of the sample. The sequenced sample was PBMCs. These receptor sequences come from a woman aged 40-49 years in good health and CMV-seropositive.

This chain connects TRBV27 to TRBJ1-2; D is perhaps TRBD1 (6 bases). The ends were cut back, 5 bases at V and 4 bases at J, with 14 bases in the middle. The CDR3 runs 14 residues. From germline, CDR1 is MNHEY and CDR2 SMNVEV (reference sequence). Here the CDR3 DNA reads TGTGCCAGCAGTAGTCGGACCAGGGGCTATGGCTACACCTTC. It is translated as CASSSRTRGYGYTF.

The J gene is TRBJ1-2, the V gene TRBV6-5; D is ambiguous. CDR1 and CDR2 from the germline V gene are MNHEY and SVGAGI. The CDR3 contains 14 residues. The V gene lost 3 bases and the J gene lost 0 bases, with 8 bases spanning the gap. The CDR3 nucleotides read TGTGCCAGCAGTTATGGCGGGACTAACTATGGCTACACCTTC. Translating it yields CASSYGGTNYGYTF.

The V gene is TRBV6-6, the J gene TRBJ1-5, with 9 positions matching TRBD1. Trimming cost V 2 bases and J 7 bases; bases outside gene matches: 6. Germline-derived CDR1 and CDR2 are MNHNY and SVGAGI (reference sequence). The CDR3 is 15 amino acids. The CDR3 sequence is CASSYGQGRDQPQHF. The CDR3 nucleotides are TGTGCCAGCAGTTACGGACAGGGGAGGGACCAGCCCCAGCATTTT.

This clone has more than one count but fewer than ten. The V gene is TRBV19, the J gene TRBJ2-7, with a weak D call TRBD1 (6 bases). In germline, CDR1 is LNHDA, CDR2 SQIVND (reference sequence). CDR3 size: 13 residues. V lost 5 bases and J lost 3, with 11 bases in between. The CDR3 DNA follows: TGTGCCAGTAGTTTGGGGGCAGGCTACGAGCAGTACTTC. It encodes CASSLGAGYEQYF.

The chain is built from TRBV18 and TRBJ1-1; D is unresolved. The CDR3 is made up of 13 amino acids. V shed 4 bases and J shed 3 bases, with 9 bases lying between them. CDR1 and CDR2 from the germline V gene are KGHSH and LQKENI. As DNA, the CDR3 is TGTGCCAGCTCACGGCCGGGGTACACTGAAGCTTTCTTT. Translation: CASSRPGYTEAFF.

This clone came up once. The chain joins TRBV10-3 to TRBJ2-6; 9 nucleotides align to TRBD1. V shed 6 bases and J 1 base; nucleotides not matched to a gene: 1. This CDR3 is 15 amino acids long. CDR1 and CDR2 (germline): ENHRY, SYGVKD. CDR3 protein: CAIRGTGSGANVLTF. As DNA, the CDR3 is TGTGCCATCAGGGGGACAGGGTCTGGGGCCAACGTCCTGACTTTC.

CDR3 protein: CASGKTGEETQYF. In DNA, the CDR3 is TGTGCCAGCGGGAAAACAGGGGAAGAGACCCAGTACTTC. The J gene is TRBJ2-5, the V gene TRBV6-5, with 7 positions matching TRBD1. Germline CDR1 reads MNHEY; CDR2 reads SVGAGI. There are 13 residues in the CDR3. Trimming removed 8 bases from V and 3 bases from J; junction bases left unmatched: 6.

This chain uses TRBV5-1 with TRBJ2-1; 15 bases align to TRBD2. Germline loops: CDR1 SGHRS, CDR2 YFSETQ. The CDR3 sequence is 17 residues long. The ends lost 4 bases at V and 9 bases at J; junction bases unmatched: 11. CDR3 region: CASSMPGLAGGWSEQFF. CDR3 nucleotides: TGCGCCAGCAGCATGCCGGGACTAGCGGGAGGATGGAGTGAGCAGTTCTTC.

This clone was seen a single time. V gene TRBV19 combines with J gene TRBJ1-2, with 7 bases that match TRBD1. The V segment lost 6 bases and the J segment 6 bases; nucleotides outside the gene matches: 7. The CDR3 runs to 13 residues. Germline values: CDR1 LNHDA, CDR2 SQIVND (reference sequence). The CDR3 sequence: CASSWTGWDGYTF. In nucleotides, the CDR3 is TGTGCCAGTAGCTGGACAGGCTGGGATGGCTACACCTTC.

This chain links TRBV18 with TRBJ1-1; D is unclear. V was clipped by 3 bases and J by 7 bases, with 9 bases between them. CDR1 is KGHSH and CDR2 is LQKENI in the germline V gene. This CDR3 has 12 amino acids. The CDR3 coding sequence is TGTGCCAGCTCACCTTTGACTATTGAAGCTTTCTTT. Translated: CASSPLTIEAFF.

This clone was found a few times. The V gene is TRBV7-7, the J gene TRBJ2-2, with 7 bases lining up with TRBD1. The CDR3 totals 15 residues. The germline gives CDR1 SSHAT, CDR2 FNYEAQ (reference sequence). V gave up 5 bases and J gave up 1 base; unmatched junction bases: 4. DNA for the CDR3: TGTGCCAGCAGCCCGGACAGGAGGAACACCGGGGAGCTGTTTTTT. Its translation: CASSPDRRNTGELFF.

The chain couples TRBV5-4 to TRBJ2-3; D may be TRBD2 (5 bases). Trimming took off 0 bases at V and 0 bases at J, with 11 bases between the two ends. The CDR3 runs to 16 residues. Germline V gene lookup returns CDR1 SGHNT and CDR2 YYREEE (reference sequence). The CDR3 sequence is CASSLDVRTSTDTQYF. The CDR3 DNA follows: TGTGCCAGCAGCTTGGACGTACGGACTAGCACAGATACGCAGTATTTT.

This chain links TRBV7-9 with TRBJ2-1, with 9 bases aligning to TRBD2. This CDR3 has 14 residues. The germline V gene encodes CDR1 SEHNR and CDR2 FQNEAQ (reference sequence). Unmatched junction bases numbered 2, after V lost 5 bases and J lost 3 bases. CDR3 residues: CASSRLADYNEQFF. In DNA, the CDR3 is TGTGCCAGCAGCCGACTAGCGGACTACAATGAGCAGTTCTTC.

This sequence joins TRBV7-9 and TRBJ2-3; 15 nucleotides agree with TRBD2. Germline assignment: CDR1 SEHNR and CDR2 FQNEAQ (reference sequence). With 4 bases clipped from V and 2 bases from J, the junction kept 7 bases outside the gene matches. CDR3 length: 18 amino acids. The CDR3 sequence is CASSSRTSGRVITDTQYF. The CDR3 DNA is TGTGCCAGCAGCTCCAGGACTAGCGGGAGGGTTATCACAGATACGCAGTATTTT. Looking up the rest from reference TRBV7-9 and TRBJ2-3 gives the full variable domain: DTGVSQNPRHKITKRGQNVTFRCDPISEHNRLYWYRQTLGQGPEFLTYFQNEAQLEKSRLLSDRFSAERPKGSFSTLEIQRTEQGDSAMYLCASSSRTSGRVITDTQYFGPGTRLTVL.

This rearrangement joins TRBV2 to TRBJ2-7, with no clear D. This CDR3 is 15 amino acids long. Per germline, CDR1 SNHLY and CDR2 FYNNEI. V was clipped by 2 bases and J by 2 bases, with 13 bases between them. This CDR3 is CASSERPEAPYEQYF. CDR3 sequence (DNA): TGTGCCAGCAGTGAAAGGCCCGAGGCCCCCTACGAGCAGTACTTC.

This clone was picked up a small number of times. The chain joins TRBV7-8 to TRBJ2-1, with 10 bases aligning to TRBD2. V trimming: 1 base; J trimming: 3 bases; junction bases outside the gene matches: 3. This CDR3 spans 16 amino acids. The germline V gene encodes CDR1 SGHVS and CDR2 FQNEAQ. The CDR3 loop reads CASSLDLAGVYNEQFF. CDR3 coding DNA: TGTGCCAGCAGCTTAGATCTAGCGGGAGTCTACAATGAGCAGTTCTTC.

This chain uses TRBV2 with TRBJ1-1; no definite D call. V dropped 3 bases and J dropped 10 bases, with 18 bases sitting between them. The germline V gene has CDR1 SNHLY and CDR2 FYNNEI. The CDR3 is 14 residues long. CDR3 DNA: TGTGCCAGCAGTGAGTCAGGTGGAAGTCCCCCAGCTTTCTTT. Translated: CASSESGGSPPAFF.

The chain has TRBV7-9 and TRBJ2-7; 7 bases align to TRBD1. This CDR3 has 13 residues. Trimming at V came to 5 bases and at J to 4 bases, leaving 5 bases not matched to a gene. Looked up from germline, CDR1 is SEHNR and CDR2 is FQNEAQ (reference sequence). The chain's CDR3 is CASSARDSYEQYF. CDR3 DNA sequence: TGTGCCAGCAGCGCCCGGGACAGTTACGAGCAGTACTTC.

CDR3 in amino acids: CASSIEIGRPTYGYTF. The CDR3 region has the DNA TGTGCCAGTAGTATCGAAATCGGCAGGCCGACCTATGGCTACACCTTC. The chain has TRBV19 and TRBJ1-2, with D unclear. The CDR3 consists of 16 residues. Per the germline V gene, CDR1 is LNHDA and CDR2 is SQIVND (reference sequence). With 3 bases removed from V and 4 bases from J, the gap between germline ends came to 18 bases.

The chain has TRBV7-6 and TRBJ1-4; a weak D match, TRBD1 (6 bases). The germline CDR1 and CDR2 sequences are SGHVS and FNYEAQ. Trimming cost V 2 bases and J 8 bases, with 12 bases left between them. The CDR3 contains 14 residues. As DNA, the CDR3 is TGTGCCAGCAGCTTAAACAGGGATGGAGAAAAACTGTTTTTT. Amino acid sequence: CASSLNRDGEKLFF.

This clone showed up just a few times. This chain joins TRBV6-5 and TRBJ2-3; perhaps TRBD2 as D (5 bases). There are 14 residues in the CDR3. V gave up 0 bases and J gave up 6 bases, with 10 bases separating them. Germline V gene data show CDR1 as MNHEY and CDR2 as SVGAGI. The CDR3: CASSYSEDADTQYF. The CDR3 region has the DNA TGTGCCAGCAGTTACTCGGAGGATGCGGATACGCAGTATTTT.

The chain has TRBV28 and TRBJ1-5, with D tentatively TRBD1 (6 bases). The CDR3 spans 17 residues. Germline CDR1 reads MDHEN; CDR2 reads SYDVKM. Trimming took 2 bases from V and 6 from J, leaving 20 bases between them. CDR3 bases: TGTGCCAGCAGTTTACGTCTGATCAGGGGCGCTGGTCAGCCCCAGCATTTT. The encoded protein is CASSLRLIRGAGQPQHF. The complete variable domain, with remaining parts taken from reference TRBV28 and TRBJ1-5, reads DVKVTQSSRYLVKRTGEKVFLECVQDMDHENMFWYRQDPGLGLRLIYFSYDVKMKEKGDIPEGYSVSREKKERFSLILESASTNQTSMYLCASSLRLIRGAGQPQHFGDGTRLSIL.

The chain carries TRBV7-8 and TRBJ2-3; 9 bases match TRBD2. This CDR3 spans 18 amino acids. The germline V gene has CDR1 SGHVS and CDR2 FQNEAQ. V gave up 5 bases and J gave up 6 bases; unmatched junction bases: 18. DNA of the CDR3: TGTGCCAGCAGCCGATACTCTAGCGGGGACCTAGGGGGGGATACGCAGTATTTT. Its protein product is CASSRYSSGDLGGDTQYF.

The V call is TRBV4-1, the J call TRBJ2-7; 9 bases agree with TRBD1. In germline, CDR1 is MGHRA, CDR2 YSYEKL. The CDR3 covers 15 residues. Trimming removed 1 base from V and 6 bases from J; junction bases left unmatched: 7. DNA of the CDR3: TGCGCCAGCAGCCAAGTAGGGACAGGGTCTTCCGAGCAGTACTTC. Translation: CASSQVGTGSSEQYF.

Only a few counts were recorded for this clone. This sequence joins TRBV5-4 and TRBJ2-5; TRBD2 aligns across 8 bases. CDR1 is SGHNT and CDR2 is YYREEE in the germline V gene (reference sequence). The CDR3 is made up of 16 amino acids. V trimming: 2 bases; J trimming: 5 bases; junction bases outside the gene matches: 11. The CDR3, as DNA: TGTGCCAGCAGCTTTAGTACGGCGGGGGGCGGGGAGACCCAGTACTTC. Its protein product is CASSFSTAGGGETQYF.

This clone was picked up a small number of times. This rearrangement joins TRBV4-2 to TRBJ2-1, with TRBD2 as a possible D gene (5 bases). The germline V gene encodes CDR1 LGHNA and CDR2 YNFKEQ. This CDR3 contains 15 residues. With 2 bases removed from V and 6 bases from J, the gap between germline ends came to 14 bases. The CDR3 DNA reads TGTGCCAGCAGCCAATCCGTGAGGGAACGCAATGAGCAGTTCTTC. Translating it yields CASSQSVRERNEQFF.

The chain joins TRBV7-2 to TRBJ1-1, with a weak D call TRBD1 (6 bases). Trimming pared 4 bases from V and 5 bases from J, leaving 14 bases between. Germline V CDR1 and CDR2: SGHTA, FQGNSA. The CDR3 loop spans 14 amino acids. CDR3 in amino acids: CASSSTGVMTEAFF. The CDR3 nucleotides read TGTGCCAGCAGCTCGACAGGCGTTATGACTGAAGCTTTCTTT. Combining the CDR3 with reference TRBV7-2 and TRBJ1-1 gives the whole variable domain GAGVSQSPSNKVTEKGKDVELRCDPISGHTALYWYRQSLGQGLEFLIYFQGNSAPDKSGLPSDRFSAERTGGSVSTLTIQRTQQEDSAVYLCASSSTGVMTEAFFGQGTRLTVV.

The chain uses TRBV2 and TRBJ2-2; 8 bases are a match to TRBD2. Germline loops: CDR1 SNHLY, CDR2 FYNNEI. J lost 4 bases, V lost 6 bases, and 16 bases had no gene match. This CDR3 is 18 amino acids long. CDR3 in amino acids: CASSSLLTAGDTTGELFF. CDR3 sequence (DNA): TGTGCCAGCAGCTCCCTCCTTACAGCGGGGGACACCACCGGGGAGCTGTTTTTT.

This clone appeared a few times. J is TRBJ1-1 and V is TRBV19; D unresolved. The CDR3 length is 13 residues. Germline V gives CDR1 LNHDA, CDR2 SQIVND (reference sequence). V shed 3 bases and J shed 0 bases, with 5 bases lying between them. CDR3 sequence (DNA): TGTGCCAGTAGTATGACTTTGAACACTGAAGCTTTCTTT. It encodes CASSMTLNTEAFF.

This chain uses TRBV5-6 with TRBJ1-5; 9 positions agree with TRBD1. The germline CDR1 and CDR2 sequences are SGHDT and YYEEEE. The V and J ends lost 5 bases and 7 bases, in that order; junction bases with no gene match: 16. CDR3 length: 17 amino acids. CDR3 in DNA: TGTGCCAGCAGTCATGGGACAGGGAAGGCAGGAGTGCAGCCCCAGCATTTT. It yields the protein CASSHGTGKAGVQPQHF.

This clone has a handful of counts. DNA for the CDR3: TGTGCCAGCAGGGCCGACAGGGCGAACACTGAAGCTTTCTTT. Its protein is CASRADRANTEAFF. This sequence joins TRBV2 and TRBJ1-1; 7 bases are shared with TRBD1. CDR3 length equals 14 residues. Germline V gives CDR1 SNHLY, CDR2 FYNNEI. The V segment lost 6 bases and the J segment 1 base; nucleotides outside the gene matches: 5.

The J gene is TRBJ2-5, the V gene TRBV29-1; D not certain. The V gene lost 0 bases and the J gene lost 3 bases, with 8 bases spanning the gap. The CDR3 has 13 residues. Germline loops: CDR1 SQVTM, CDR2 ANQGSEA. CDR3 sequence: CSVEEFTEETQYF. The CDR3 bases are TGCAGCGTTGAAGAGTTCACTGAAGAGACCCAGTACTTC. The variable domain in full, with the rest retrieved from reference TRBV29-1 and TRBJ2-5, is SAVISQKPSRDICQRGTSLTIQCQVDSQVTMMFWYRQQPGQSLTLIATANQGSEATYESGFVIDKFPISRPNLTFSTLTVSNMSPEDSSIYLCSVEEFTEETQYFGPGTRLLVL.